A single sample is the source of the 21 T cell receptor beta chains below, sequenced in a study of early T cells in non-severe SARS-CoV-2 infection. Each CDR3 protein gets one entry after TCRdb re-called the 5' RACE reads with MiXCR. The top ten clones hold approximately 5.7% of a sample with around 29,000 distinct CDR3 sequences, around 6% of them seen once. Sequencing input: whole blood. The receptor source for this set is an adult who was a healthcare worker with PCR-confirmed SARS-CoV-2 infection or an uninfected control (not recorded which).

This clonotype was counted ten times or more. The V call is TRBV20-1, the J call TRBJ2-5, with 8 bases aligning to TRBD2. Germline trimming cut 2 bases from V and 5 bases from J; bases unmatched to any gene: 4. The CDR3 covers 13 residues. Germline values: CDR1 DFQATT, CDR2 SNEGSKA (reference sequence). The CDR3 nucleotides are TGCAGTGCTAGACGGGGGGGCCTGGAGACCCAGTACTTC. Translated: CSARRGGLETQYF.

This clonotype was detected many times. J is TRBJ2-7 and V is TRBV11-3; D is unclear. This CDR3 contains 12 residues. CDR1 is SGHNT and CDR2 is YENEEA in the germline V gene. V lost 5 bases and J lost 6, with 11 bases in between. The CDR3 bases are TGTGCCAGCAGCGGAGAGGCAGCCGAGCAGTACTTC. Translation: CASSGEAAEQYF.

This clonotype was counted a few times. CDR3 sequence reads: CASSIRGYHYEQYF. CDR3 DNA sequence: TGTGCCAGTAGTATTCGGGGGTACCACTACGAGCAGTACTTC. The rearrangement joins TRBV19 to TRBJ2-7; the D gene is possibly TRBD2 (6 bases). The CDR3 runs to 14 residues. The germline V gene encodes CDR1 LNHDA and CDR2 SQIVND (reference sequence). V was clipped by 3 bases and J by 3 bases, with 12 bases between them.

In this sample, this clonotype turned up a few times. The rearrangement joins TRBV5-1 to TRBJ2-7; 9 positions match TRBD1. The CDR3 loop spans 14 amino acids. J lost 4 bases, V lost 3 bases, and 5 bases had no gene match. Germline assignment: CDR1 SGHRS and CDR2 YFSETQ. CDR3 DNA: TGCGCCAGCAGCTGGGGACAGGGTGGATACGAGCAGTACTTC. Encoded protein: CASSWGQGGYEQYF.

The sample holds many counts of this clonotype. The V and J genes are TRBV6-2 or TRBV6-3 and TRBJ1-5; D is unclear. With 4 bases removed from V and 3 bases from J, the gap between germline ends came to 10 bases. Germline V gives CDR1 MNHEY, CDR2 SVGEGT. This CDR3 contains 14 residues. The CDR3 sequence is CASSSRLTNQPQHF. In nucleotides, the CDR3 is TGTGCCAGCAGTTCAAGACTGACCAATCAGCCCCAGCATTTT.

There are many counts of this clonotype. V is TRBV20-1 and J is TRBJ2-1; perhaps TRBD2 as D (6 bases). V was cut by 5 bases and J by 5 bases, with 10 bases left in between. CDR1 is DFQATT and CDR2 is SNEGSKA in the germline V gene (reference sequence). The CDR3 has 12 amino acids. CDR3 protein: CSAPRRDNEQFF. The CDR3 DNA reads TGCAGTGCTCCTAGGAGGGACAATGAGCAGTTCTTC.

This clonotype was counted ten times or more. The J gene is TRBJ2-1, the V gene TRBV25-1, with 11 positions matching TRBD1. CDR3 length: 14 residues. V was pared by 8 bases and J by 2 bases, with 2 bases of the junction left unmatched. Germline CDR1 is MGHDK and CDR2 is SYGVNS. The chain's CDR3 is CASVGQGAYNEQFF. The DNA for the CDR3 is TGTGCCAGCGTGGGACAGGGGGCCTACAATGAGCAGTTCTTC.

This clonotype was found many times. The chain recombines TRBV20-1 with TRBJ2-3, with TRBD2 matching over 7 bases. The ends lost 3 bases at V and 1 base at J; junction bases unmatched: 4. CDR3 length: 14 residues. Per the germline V gene, CDR1 is DFQATT and CDR2 is SNEGSKA (reference sequence). The CDR3 loop reads CSASAGVGTDTQYF. In DNA, the CDR3 is TGCAGTGCTAGTGCGGGGGTAGGCACAGATACGCAGTATTTT.

The chain has TRBV5-1 and TRBJ2-1, with D unresolved. The V and J ends lost 3 bases and 2 bases respectively, with 15 bases between them. Germline CDR1 reads SGHRS; CDR2 reads YFSETQ. The length of the CDR3 is 16 residues. The CDR3 spells CASSSRGAMAYNEQFF. The CDR3 DNA reads TGCGCCAGCAGCTCCCGTGGAGCGATGGCCTACAATGAGCAGTTCTTC.

This clonotype was observed many times. The chain is built from TRBV19 and TRBJ2-7; the match to TRBD1 covers 8 bases. The CDR3 totals 12 residues. V was pared by 8 bases and J by 3 bases, with 3 bases of the junction left unmatched. Per the germline V gene, CDR1 is LNHDA and CDR2 is SQIVND (reference sequence). This chain's CDR3 is CASSGTGYEQYF. The DNA of the CDR3 is TGTGCCAGTTCCGGGACAGGCTACGAGCAGTACTTC. The complete variable domain, with remaining parts taken from reference TRBV19 and TRBJ2-7, reads DGGITQSPKYLFRKEGQNVTLSCEQNLNHDAMYWYRQDPGQGLRLIYYSQIVNDFQKGDIAEGYSVSREKKESFPLTVTSAQKNPTAFYLCASSGTGYEQYFGPGTRLTVT.

By share, this clonotype ranks as medium-sized. This rearrangement joins TRBV28 to TRBJ2-6, with TRBD1 as a possible D gene (6 bases). Between the trimmed V and J ends, which lost 4 bases and 3 bases, there was a span of 10 bases. Germline assignment: CDR1 MDHEN and CDR2 SYDVKM. The CDR3 totals 15 residues. Written as DNA, the CDR3 is TGTGCCAGCAGTTCGTACAGGGTTGGGGCCAACGTCCTGACTTTC. Translation gives CASSSYRVGANVLTF.

This clonotype was counted many times. This chain joins TRBV28 and TRBJ1-5; D is ambiguous. CDR1 is MDHEN and CDR2 is SYDVKM in the germline V gene. The CDR3 consists of 14 residues. Trimming pared 3 bases from V and 3 bases from J, leaving 9 bases between. In DNA, the CDR3 is TGTGCCAGCAGTTTCTTGCCGAACAATCAGCCCCAGCATTTT. This encodes CASSFLPNNQPQHF.

In its sample, this clonotype was seen many times. The chain is built from TRBV9 and TRBJ1-6; D not resolved. CDR3 length: 15 amino acids. Trimming removed 0 bases at V and 7 bases at J, with 11 bases between. CDR1 and CDR2 (germline): SGDLS, YYNGEE. The CDR3 loop reads CASSVGWVGNSPLHF. The DNA of the CDR3 is TGTGCCAGCAGCGTAGGTTGGGTGGGGAATTCACCCCTCCACTTT.

Only a few counts were recorded for this clonotype. The chain is built from TRBV2 and TRBJ2-5; 10 bases agree with TRBD2. CDR1 SNHLY and CDR2 FYNNEI come from the germline V gene. The CDR3 runs to 15 residues. Trimming at V came to 2 bases and at J to 2 bases, leaving 2 bases not matched to a gene. The CDR3 loop reads CASSEISGGQETQYF. The CDR3 DNA reads as TGTGCCAGCAGTGAAATTAGCGGGGGGCAAGAGACCCAGTACTTC. Looking up the rest from reference TRBV2 and TRBJ2-5 gives the full variable domain: EPEVTQTPSHQVTQMGQEVILRCVPISNHLYFYWYRQILGQKVEFLVSFYNNEISEKSEIFDDQFSVERPDGSNFTLKIRSTKLEDSAMYFCASSEISGGQETQYFGPGTRLLVL.

This clonotype showed up many times. This chain connects TRBV5-6 to TRBJ2-7; 7 bases fit TRBD2. The ends lost 1 base at V and 4 bases at J; junction bases unmatched: 8. CDR3 size: 15 residues. CDR1 is SGHDT, CDR2 YYEEEE, per germline. CDR3 nucleotide sequence: TGTGCCAGCAGCTTGAGTAGGCTAGCGGATTACGAGCAGTACTTC. It encodes CASSLSRLADYEQYF.

This clonotype has at least ten counts. The chain carries TRBV6-2 or TRBV6-3 and TRBJ2-5; no reliable D call. This CDR3 is built from 11 residues. Looked up from germline, CDR1 is MNHEY and CDR2 is SVGEGT. With 2 bases removed from V and 4 bases from J, the gap between germline ends came to 2 bases. The CDR3 sequence: CASSYGETQYF. The CDR3 DNA reads TGTGCCAGCAGTTACGGAGAGACCCAGTACTTC.

The rearrangement links TRBV27 to TRBJ2-3; 11 bases agree with TRBD2. CDR1 is MNHEY, CDR2 SMNVEV, per germline (reference sequence). The CDR3 has 14 residues. V lost 5 bases and J lost 6; bases outside the gene matches: 4. Here the CDR3 reads CASSPTSGGDTQYF. The CDR3 bases are TGTGCCAGCAGTCCTACTAGCGGGGGTGATACGCAGTATTTT.

The chain has TRBV28 and TRBJ2-3, with 9 bases fitting TRBD1. Trimming removed 5 bases from V and 1 base from J; junction bases left unmatched: 4. The V gene's germline CDR1 is MDHEN and CDR2 SYDVKM. The CDR3 has 15 amino acids. The CDR3 DNA reads as TGTGCCAGCAGTGAGACAGGGGGACGCACAGATACGCAGTATTTT. The encoded protein is CASSETGGRTDTQYF.

By frequency in the sample, this clonotype is medium-sized. The gene calls are TRBV30 and TRBJ1-6; no clear D. This CDR3 region has 13 residues. V shed 2 bases and J shed 10 bases, with 12 bases lying between them. Germline V gene sequence: CDR1 GTSNPN, CDR2 SVGIG (reference sequence). The CDR3 sequence: CAWSKGLGSPLHF. CDR3 nucleotide sequence: TGTGCCTGGAGTAAGGGCCTTGGGTCACCCCTCCACTTT.

This clonotype was counted ten times or more. V usage is TRBV20-1 and J usage is TRBJ1-2; D not resolved. CDR1 DFQATT and CDR2 SNEGSKA come from the germline V gene (reference sequence). The CDR3 totals 12 residues. V was clipped by 3 bases and J by 4 bases, with 9 bases between them. CDR3 DNA sequence: TGCAGTGCTAGTCCCAGTTTCTATGGCTACACCTTC. This sequence encodes CSASPSFYGYTF.

This clonotype appeared many times. The chain employs TRBV5-4 and TRBJ2-7, with D unresolved. This CDR3 comprises 13 residues. Trimming shortened V by 4 bases and J by 6 bases, and 14 bases separated the two germline ends. Germline CDR1 reads SGHNT; CDR2 reads YYREEE (reference sequence). The CDR3 bases are TGTGCCAGCAGCCAACTGGTCCCGGGCGAGCAGTACTTC. It translates to CASSQLVPGEQYF.